This TCR beta chain derives from a study of blood T cells in healthy people across ages. Study-wide context: About one barcoded beta molecule was captured per two T cells (by template switching).

Notes on this clonotype: Its antigen is undetermined.

A second 7 to 11 cycle PCR used barcoded and J-beta primers. TCRdb independently ran MiXCR on the 5' RACE reads; one entry per CDR3 protein. The top ten clones hold 20% to 30% of a sample with around 780,000 distinct CDR3 sequences, roughly 56% of them seen once. Staff drew approximately 9.7 milliliters of peripheral blood from each donor. The CDR3 has 13 residues. Germline values: CDR1 MNHNS, CDR2 SASEGT. Findings and limits, study-wide: Relative to aged donors, long-lived donors carried more naive CD4+ cells and displayed higher diversity.

What was sequenced was blood. V and J are TRBV6-1 and TRBJ2-5, with D tentatively TRBD1 (5 bases). The end of the DNA aligns better with TRBJ2-7, so the J call may be wrong. The source is a man aged 35 to 55 in good health. CDR3 sequence reads: CASSATQGVEQYF. The CDR3 DNA follows: TGTGCCAGCAGCGCGACGCAGGGCGTCGAGCAGTACTTC.